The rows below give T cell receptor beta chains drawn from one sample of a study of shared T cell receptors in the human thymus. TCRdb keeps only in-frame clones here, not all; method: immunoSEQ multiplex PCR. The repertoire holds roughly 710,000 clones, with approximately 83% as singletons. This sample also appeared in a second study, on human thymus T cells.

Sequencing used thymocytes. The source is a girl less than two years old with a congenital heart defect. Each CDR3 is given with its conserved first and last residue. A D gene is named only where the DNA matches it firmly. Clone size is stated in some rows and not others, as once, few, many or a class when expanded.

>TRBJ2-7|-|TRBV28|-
CASSLKGLPYEQYF
TGTGCCAGCAGTTTAAAGGGGCTCCCCTACGAGCAGTACTTC
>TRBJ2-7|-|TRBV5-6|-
CASSLRQRRSYEQYF
TGTGCCAGCAGCTTGCGGCAGCGTAGATCCTACGAGCAGTACTTC
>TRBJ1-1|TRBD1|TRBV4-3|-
CASSLRARQGGTIISEAFF
TGCGCCAGCAGCCTCAGGGCCAGACAGGGTGGAACCATTATAAGTGAAGCTTTCTTT
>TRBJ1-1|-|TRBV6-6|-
CASSLRAGGTEAFF
TGTGCCAGCAGCCTCCGGGCCGGGGGCACTGAAGCTTTCTTT
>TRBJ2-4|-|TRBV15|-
CATSRDLKPPLQAKNIQYF
TGTGCCACCAGCAGAGATTTAAAGCCGCCGCTCCAAGCCAAAAACATTCAGTACTTC
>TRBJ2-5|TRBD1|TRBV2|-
CASKGPPGQGRQTQYF
TGTGCCAGCAAGGGACCCCCGGGACAGGGGAGACAGACCCAGTACTTC
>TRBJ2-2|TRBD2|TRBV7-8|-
CAGRGDTGELFF
TGTGCTGGGCGGGGGGACACCGGGGAGCTGTTTTTT
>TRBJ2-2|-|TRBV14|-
CASSHGRSVRDTGELFF
TGTGCCAGCAGCCACGGCAGGTCGGTGAGGGACACCGGGGAGCTGTTTTTT
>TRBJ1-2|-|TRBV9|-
CASSGPGGYTF
TGTGCCAGCAGCGGCCCGGGAGGCTACACCTTC
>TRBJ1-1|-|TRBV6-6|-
CASSFQGCLNTEAFF
TGTGCCAGCAGTTTCCAGGGGTGCCTGAACACTGAAGCTTTCTTT
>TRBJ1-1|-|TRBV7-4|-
CASSLLPEARIMNTEAFF
TGTGCCAGCAGCTTACTCCCAGAGGCCAGAATCATGAACACTGAAGCTTTCTTT
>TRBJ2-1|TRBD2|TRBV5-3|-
CARSATRTSGSYNEQFF
TGTGCCAGAAGCGCTACACGGACTAGCGGGTCCTACAATGAGCAGTTCTTC
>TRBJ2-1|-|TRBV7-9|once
CATYPARRTYNEQFF
TGTGCCACCTACCCGGCTCGGCGGACTTACAATGAGCAGTTCTTC
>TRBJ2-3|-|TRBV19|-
CASSRYREDTQYF
TGTGCCAGTAGTCGTTACAGGGAGGATACGCAGTATTTT
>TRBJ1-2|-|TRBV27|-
CASSSPREIGRGYTF
TGTGCCAGCAGCTCACCTAGGGAGATCGGGCGGGGCTACACCTTC
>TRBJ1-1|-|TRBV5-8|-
CASSFGDREAFF
TGTGCCAGCAGCTTCGGAGACAGGGAAGCTTTCTTT
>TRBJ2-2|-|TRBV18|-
CASSPSVTPNTGELFF
TGTGCCAGCTCACCGTCTGTGACACCCAACACCGGGGAGCTGTTTTTT
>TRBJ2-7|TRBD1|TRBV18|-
CASSPPEQGALFDSYEQYF
TGTGCCAGCTCACCACCGGAACAGGGGGCGCTTTTCGACTCCTACGAGCAGTACTTC
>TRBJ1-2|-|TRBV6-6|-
CASGSYGYTF
TGTGCCAGCGGGAGCTATGGCTACACCTTC
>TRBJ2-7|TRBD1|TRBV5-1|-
CASSLRTGTGVSYEQYF
TGCGCCAGCAGCTTACGAACCGGGACAGGGGTTTCCTACGAGCAGTACTTC
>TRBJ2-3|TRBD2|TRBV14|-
CASSHERDQRGDTQYF
TGTGCCAGCAGCCACGAAAGGGACCAGCGGGGAGATACGCAGTATTTT
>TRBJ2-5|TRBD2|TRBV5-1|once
CASKRGRGGETQYF
TGCGCCAGCAAGCGGGGGCGCGGGGGAGAGACCCAGTACTTC
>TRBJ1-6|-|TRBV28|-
CASSLEGGLKEWYGLSSYNSPLHF
TGTGCCAGCAGTTTAGAGGGAGGGCTAAAAGAATGGTACGGCCTGAGCTCCTATAATTCACCCCTCCACTTT
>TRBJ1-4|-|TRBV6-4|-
CASIPPGKCEKLFF
TGTGCCAGCATCCCCCCGGGGAAATGCGAAAAACTGTTTTTT
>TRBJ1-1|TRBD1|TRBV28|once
CASSLFLLRTGSREAFF
TGTGCCAGCAGTTTATTCTTGTTGAGGACAGGGAGTCGGGAAGCTTTCTTT
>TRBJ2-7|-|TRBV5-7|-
CASSGDSGGAYEQYF
TGTGCCAGCAGCGGGGACAGCGGGGGAGCCTACGAGCAGTACTTC
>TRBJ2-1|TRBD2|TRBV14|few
CASSQDLGLEGSGGANEQFF
TGTGCCAGCAGCCAAGATCTCGGACTAGAGGGGAGCGGGGGGGCCAATGAGCAGTTCTTC
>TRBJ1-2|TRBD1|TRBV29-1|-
CSVEEFGTGGGYGYTF
TGCAGCGTTGAAGAGTTCGGGACAGGGGGCGGTTATGGCTACACCTTC
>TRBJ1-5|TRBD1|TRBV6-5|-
CASRGQPSNQPQHF
TGTGCCAGCAGGGGACAGCCAAGCAATCAGCCCCAGCATTTT
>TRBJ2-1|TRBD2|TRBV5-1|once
CASSLASGGYNEQFF
TGCGCCAGCAGCTTGGCTAGCGGGGGATACAATGAGCAGTTCTTC
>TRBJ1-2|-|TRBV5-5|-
CASSLFVKGQDGYTF
TGTGCCAGCAGCTTGTTCGTAAAGGGGCAAGATGGCTACACCTTC
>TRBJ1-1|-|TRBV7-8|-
CASSFRQVSRRTEAFF
TGTGCCAGCAGCTTTCGGCAGGTTAGTAGGAGGACTGAAGCTTTCTTT
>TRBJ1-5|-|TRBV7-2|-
CASSLARGGAWPQHF
TGTGCCAGCAGCTTAGCGCGGGGGGGTGCCTGGCCCCAGCATTTT
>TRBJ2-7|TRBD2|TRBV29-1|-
CSVGAGVYEQYF
TGCAGCGTTGGAGCGGGGGTGTACGAGCAGTACTTC
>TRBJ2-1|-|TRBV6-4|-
CASSERQGGEQFF
TGTGCCAGCAGTGAGAGGCAGGGTGGTGAGCAGTTCTTC
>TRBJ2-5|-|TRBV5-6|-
CASSSQVSRVMKETQYF
TGTGCCAGCAGCTCCCAAGTGAGCAGGGTAATGAAGGAGACCCAGTACTTC
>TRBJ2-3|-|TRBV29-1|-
CSAQARLADTQYF
TGCAGCGCCCAGGCTCGGTTGGCAGATACGCAGTATTTT
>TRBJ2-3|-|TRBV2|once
CASRLRLGYRYSDTQYF
TGTGCCAGCAGGCTTCGTTTGGGCTACCGCTATTCAGATACGCAGTATTTT
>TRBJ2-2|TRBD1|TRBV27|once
CASSLGQGAILELFF
TGTGCCAGCAGTTTAGGACAGGGGGCGATTTTAGAGCTGTTTTTT
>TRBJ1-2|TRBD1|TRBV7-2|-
CASSSRDRGRQLHGYTF
TGTGCCAGCAGCTCGAGGGACAGGGGGCGTCAACTCCATGGCTACACCTTC
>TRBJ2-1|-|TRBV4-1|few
CASSRGPANEQFF
TGCGCCAGCAGCCGCGGCCCAGCGAATGAGCAGTTCTTC
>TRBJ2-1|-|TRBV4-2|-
CASSQRERGNEQFF
TGTGCCAGCAGCCAGCGGGAAAGGGGCAATGAGCAGTTCTTC
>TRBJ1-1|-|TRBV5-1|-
CASTLGGGNTEAFF
TGCGCCAGCACCCTGGGGGGGGGTAACACTGAAGCTTTCTTT
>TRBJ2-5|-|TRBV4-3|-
CASSQGGPKETQYF
TGCGCCAGCAGCCAAGGCGGTCCGAAAGAGACCCAGTACTTC
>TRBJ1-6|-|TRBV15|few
CATSPRAIESSYNSPLHF
TGTGCCACCAGCCCACGAGCTATCGAGAGCTCCTATAATTCACCCCTCCACTTT
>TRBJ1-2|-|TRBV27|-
CASMSGRWGYTF
TGTGCCAGCATGTCAGGGCGTTGGGGCTACACCTTC
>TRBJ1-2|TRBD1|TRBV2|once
CASSKGTAQSNYGYTF
TGTGCCAGCAGTAAAGGGACAGCCCAGTCTAACTATGGCTACACCTTC
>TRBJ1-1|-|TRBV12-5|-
CASGFNYRKPNTEAFF
TGTGCTAGTGGTTTCAACTACAGGAAACCGAACACTGAAGCTTTCTTT
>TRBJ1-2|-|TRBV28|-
CASSPLKQYGYTF
TGTGCCAGCAGTCCGCTCAAGCAATATGGCTACACCTTC
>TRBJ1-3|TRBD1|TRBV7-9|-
CASKKGAAGNTIYF
TGTGCCAGCAAAAAGGGGGCAGCTGGAAACACCATATATTTT
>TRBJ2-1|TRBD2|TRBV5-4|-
CASSLAECGGKYNEQFF
TGTGCCAGCAGCTTGGCCGAGTGCGGGGGAAAGTACAATGAGCAGTTCTTC
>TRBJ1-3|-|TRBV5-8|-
CASSLGTPSRNTIYF
TGTGCCAGCAGCTTGGGTACACCGTCGCGAAACACCATATATTTT
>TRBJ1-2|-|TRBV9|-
CASSANKGDWDYGYTF
TGTGCCAGCAGCGCGAACAAAGGGGATTGGGACTATGGCTACACCTTC
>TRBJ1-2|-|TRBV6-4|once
CASSDSRGRYTF
TGTGCCAGCAGTGACTCACGAGGGAGGTACACCTTC
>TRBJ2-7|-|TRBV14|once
CASSQDETYFEQYF
TGTGCCAGCAGCCAAGATGAAACCTACTTCGAGCAGTACTTC
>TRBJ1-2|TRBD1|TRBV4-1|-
CASSPTRDRGSYGYTF
TGCGCCAGCAGCCCCACCCGGGACAGGGGAAGCTATGGCTACACCTTC
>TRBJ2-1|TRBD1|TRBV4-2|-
CASSHYGRQGNFNNEQFF
TGTGCCAGCAGCCACTATGGACGACAGGGAAACTTTAACAATGAGCAGTTCTTC
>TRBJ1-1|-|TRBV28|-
CASRKITGNTEAFF
TGTGCCAGCAGGAAAATAACAGGAAACACTGAAGCTTTCTTT